Listed here are 7 T cell receptor beta chains from one sample, sequenced in a study of shared clonotypes between healthy human individuals. Naive CD8 cells, CD45RO-negative and positively selected for CCR7, excluded terminally differentiated effector memory CD45RA+ cells. TCRdb's table, derived via immunoSEQ multiplex PCR, lists solely in-frame clones and lacks some. In the table there are hundreds of thousands of clones, roughly 96% of which are singletons. The source material was naive CD8+ T cells sorted from blood. The source of these receptors is a man aged 25-45 years in good health.

Comment on this clone: Additional DNA sequences in this sample encode the identical CDR3. This chain connects TRBV6-1 to TRBJ1-5; TRBD1 agrees at 10 bases. This CDR3 spans 15 amino acids. Germline V CDR1 and CDR2: MNHNS, SASEGT. Trimming cost V 5 bases and J 2 bases; bases outside gene matches: 3. The CDR3 loop is CASSSDRGGNQPQHF. The CDR3 nucleotides read TGTGCCAGCAGTTCGGACAGGGGGGGCAATCAGCCCCAGCATTTT.

This chain connects TRBV25-1 to TRBJ1-2; 7 bases match TRBD1. J lost 3 bases, V lost 1 base, and 8 bases had no gene match. CDR3 size: 16 residues. In germline, CDR1 is MGHDK, CDR2 SYGVNS. The CDR3 DNA is TGTGCCAGCAGTGAATTTTTTGCAGGACAGGACTATGGCTACACCTTC. Its protein is CASSEFFAGQDYGYTF.

The genes are TRBV28 and TRBJ2-2; 9 nucleotides align to TRBD2. The V segment lost 1 base and the J segment 4 bases; nucleotides outside the gene matches: 1. This CDR3 spans 15 amino acids. Germline assignment: CDR1 MDHEN and CDR2 SYDVKM. As DNA, the CDR3 is TGTGCCAGCAGTTTATCACTAGCGGGCACCGGGGAGCTGTTTTTT. It codes for CASSLSLAGTGELFF.

This rearrangement joins TRBV7-9 to TRBJ2-7; a weak D match, TRBD2 (6 bases). Trimming took off 1 base at V and 5 bases at J, with 12 bases between the two ends. This CDR3 has 14 amino acids. Germline V gene sequence: CDR1 SEHNR, CDR2 FQNEAQ (reference sequence). CDR3 sequence (DNA): TGTGCCAGCAGCTTAGTGGAGGGAAGTGACGAGCAGTACTTC. Protein product: CASSLVEGSDEQYF.

J is TRBJ1-1 and V is TRBV30; D is possibly TRBD1 (5 bases). The V gene's germline CDR1 is GTSNPN and CDR2 SVGIG (reference sequence). The V and J ends lost 3 bases and 3 bases respectively, with 14 bases between them. This CDR3 is built from 14 residues. CDR3: CAWSRDQGYTEAFF. The CDR3 region has the DNA TGTGCCTGGAGCCGGGACCAGGGATACACTGAAGCTTTCTTT.

The chain uses TRBV7-9 and TRBJ2-2; 7 bases line up with TRBD2. The CDR3 totals 17 residues. From germline, CDR1 is SEHNR and CDR2 FQNEAQ (reference sequence). J gave up 0 bases and V 1 base, and 5 bases lay outside the gene matches. CDR3 sequence reads: CASSLGWTRPNTGELFF. In DNA form, the CDR3 reads TGTGCCAGCAGCTTAGGATGGACTAGACCGAACACCGGGGAGCTGTTTTTT.

The chain couples TRBV11-2 to TRBJ2-1; D gene uncertain. V shed 1 base and J shed 8 bases, with 15 bases lying between them. Looked up from germline, CDR1 is SGHAT and CDR2 is FQNNGV. The CDR3 covers 15 residues. The CDR3 DNA reads as TGTGCCAGCAGCTTAGCACGCGGCATCATTGATGAGCAGTTCTTC. This sequence encodes CASSLARGIIDEQFF.